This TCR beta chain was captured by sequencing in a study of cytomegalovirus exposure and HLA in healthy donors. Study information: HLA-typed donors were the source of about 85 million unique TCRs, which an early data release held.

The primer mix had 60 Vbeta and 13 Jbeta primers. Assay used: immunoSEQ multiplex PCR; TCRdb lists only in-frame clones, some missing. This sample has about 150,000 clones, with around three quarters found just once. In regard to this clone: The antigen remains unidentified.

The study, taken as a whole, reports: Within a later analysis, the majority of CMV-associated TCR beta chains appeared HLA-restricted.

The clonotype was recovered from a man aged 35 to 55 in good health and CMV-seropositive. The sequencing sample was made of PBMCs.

The CDR3 is CASSTSGGSQPQHF. CDR3 DNA: TGTGCCAGTAGCACCTCGGGGGGGAGTCAGCCCCAGCATTTT. The J gene is TRBJ1-5, the V gene TRBV19; TRBD1 is a possible D gene (5 bases). With 6 bases removed from V and 6 bases from J, the gap between germline ends came to 15 bases. Germline V gene lookup returns CDR1 LNHDA and CDR2 SQIVND (reference sequence). The CDR3 extends over 14 amino acids.